This TCR beta chain was recorded in a study of vaccination and CD4 T cells after COVID-19. Treatment: roughly 10-day PBMC culture with coronavirus spike peptide pools or control peptides (ViraFEST assay). Pre-COVID-19 pandemic sampling (2011-2018) yielded the unexposed donor's CD4+ T cells. ViraFEST used peptide pools to expand antigen-specific T cells, then sequenced TCRs. Once obtained from cultured CD4+ T cells, the DNA was sequenced using the Oncomine TCR Beta short-read assay. TCRdb reprocessed the PCR reads with MiXCR, giving one entry per CDR3 protein. The table has 7,500 or so distinct CDR3 sequences, about 24% seen once. In the case of this clonotype: The antigen is undetermined.

The sample taken for sequencing was CD4+ T cells from blood, cultured in vitro. This receptor was identified in a human donor in good health.

CDR3 sequence reads: CAERGDAEAFF. The CDR3 region has the DNA TGTGCGGAAAGAGGGGACGCTGAAGCTTTCTTT. The chain has TRBV2 and TRBJ1-1; a possible D gene is TRBD1 (5 bases). Germline V gene sequence: CDR1 SNHLY, CDR2 FYNNEI. The CDR3 loop spans 11 amino acids. The full variable domain, in which reference TRBV2 and TRBJ1-1 provide the parts outside the CDR3, is EPEVTQTPSHQVTQMGQEVILRCVPISNHLYFYWYRQILGQKVEFLVSFYNNEISEKSEIFDDQFSVERPDGSNFTLKIRSTKLEDSAMYFCAERGDAEAFFGQGTRLTVV.